This T cell receptor (beta chain) was recovered during a study of cytomegalovirus exposure and HLA in healthy donors (TCRdb year 2017). A note on the overall study: An earlier analysis of several hundred of the donors reported 250 to 300 Gb of sequence data and 117 million unique TCR beta sequences obtained from approximately 180 million T cells. Approximately 300 gigabases of sequencing data and around 90 million unique TCR sequences made up an early release that covered approximately 650 HLA-typed donors. Of the 350 to 450 genotyped donors, over 80% were placed in the genetic ancestry cluster associated with self-reported Caucasian donors. The study aimed to test whether cataloging public T cell receptors could reveal signatures of past pathogen exposure. The T cell repertoires of under 700 subjects were profiled by immunosequencing and related to cytomegalovirus serostatus. Besides the first cohort of more than 650 subjects, a separate validation cohort made up of over 100 different subjects was used. To predict cytomegalovirus infection status, the study brought together high-throughput TCR immunosequencing, statistical association of individual TCRs with disease status, and machine learning. A later analysis re-analyzed previously published TCR beta repertoires from 666 donors and added high-resolution HLA genotyping to study TCR occurrence patterns. In the later analysis, no new phenotypic data were used to find candidate immune exposures; instead, reliance was placed on TCR beta sequences and their occurrence across donors. In an earlier analysis of 550 to 700 of the donors, high-throughput TCR beta sequencing was used to judge whether each TCR beta V gene segment behaved as functional or pseudogenic. Donor age, sex, ethnicity and CMV serostatus were collected together with the repertoire data. Genome-wide SNP genotypes for about 65% of the 666 donors were used in a later genetic analysis, which treated that subset as a discovery cohort. All discovery cohort repertoires had been generated on a single sequencing platform. HLA typing included class I and class II loci at four-digit resolution. The number of typed donors differed by locus: roughly 629-640 for A, B, C, DRB1 and DQB1; 500 to 550 for DQA1; some 610 for DPA1; and 400 to 480 for DPB1. Several DR-DQ haplotypes were treated as single units for association and clustering because of strong linkage in the cohort. On average, roughly 240,000 unique TCR beta nucleotide sequences were sequenced per donor among 398 genotyped donors of the cohort, with approximately 18% of those sequences being non-productive.

Including cysteine and phenylalanine, the CDR3 has 18 amino acids. The entry retains the CDR3 DNA only, 54 bases that are in frame from base 1. CDR1 SGHTA and CDR2 FQGNSA are derived from the germline V gene. The library was prepared using the immunoSEQ multiplex PCR assay. For the multiplex PCR, a mixture combining 60 forward primers for TCR Vbeta segments and 13 reverse primers for TCR Jbeta segments was used. Amplification of the CDR3 region of rearranged TCR beta genes was performed with a multiplex PCR assay on genomic DNA. The Illumina HiSeq System was used to sequence the amplified TCR beta libraries as 87-base-pair reads. The authors' pipeline ran thus. Across the 670 or so repertoires, a later analysis counted 80 million or so unique TCR beta chains, approximately 12 million of which were shared by at least two donors. A nearest-neighbor algorithm error-corrected the raw reads and collapsed the reads into unique sequences, merging closely related sequences to remove PCR and sequencing errors. CDR3 sequences were aligned to IMGT reference sequences to assign V, D and J gene segments. For a sequence to be retained, a match of at least six nucleotides to both a V gene segment and a J gene segment was required. A rearrangement counted as productive if the CDR3 had no stop codons and remained in frame with V and J, and every other rearrangement counted as non-productive. CDR3 was defined by IMGT convention, running from the second conserved V-encoded cysteine to the conserved J-encoded phenylalanine. The earlier analysis of 450 to 750 of the donors excluded any sequence lacking an unambiguous match to a single V gene segment. In an earlier analysis of approximately 500 of the donors, a V segment was called functional when productive rearrangements were above 56.7%, and segregating when the standard deviation between donors exceeded 5%. To diagnose cytomegalovirus status from the catalog of TCR beta chain sequences, a statistical classification framework was built. V and J gene assignment, in a later analysis, came from comparing TCR nucleotide sequences with IMGT/GENE-DB human TR gene sequences. Using the TCRdist pipeline, a later analysis assigned CDR3 sequences along with most-parsimonious VDJ recombination scenarios. In a later analysis, each TCR beta chain was defined by its CDR3 amino acid sequence together with its V-gene family, and reads lacking a unique V-gene family were excluded. In a later analysis, some 600 highly shared, low-generation-probability nucleotide sequences were removed to address suspected cross-contamination and a sequencing artifact. For each public chain, a later analysis derived a clonal expansion index from normalized ranks of inferred template counts within each repertoire. A later analysis computed generation probabilities with a VDJ recombination model fitted to out-of-frame rearrangements, and checked the results against IGoR. Hypergeometric tests were used in a later analysis to score TCR-TCR, TCR-HLA and TCR-CMV co-occurrence, with a repertoire-size bias correction applied to the TCR pairs. To estimate false discovery rates, a later analysis permuted the HLA or CMV assignments 20 times. In a later analysis, co-occurring TCRs were grouped using DBSCAN, with TCRdist sequence similarity added in when clustering inside HLA-allele-positive subsets. For co-occurrence clustering, repertoires with fewer than 30,000 or more than 120,000 public chains were excluded, along with several repertoires with anomalous nucleotide sharing. As stored in TCRdb, this immuneACCESS dataset retains in-frame rearrangements with V and J assigned. A fraction of the clones does not appear; measured against another copy, unresolved V genes explain less than half of the discrepancy, and the remainder lacks a known reason. D and trimming come from the DNA, and the V and J calls and clone size come from that table. The sample table records about 130,000 clones; about 82% of these occur just once. The ten largest clones represent around 1.8% of the sample.

In total, just over 650 healthy bone marrow donors made up the cohort. At the time of sampling, all cohort members were nominally healthy, though unrecorded immune exposures were likely present. The donor was CMV seropositive and was included in the group of around 300 seropositive cohort members. A peripheral blood sample was provided by each donor, and peripheral blood mononuclear cells were used for TCR beta sequencing. The Qiagen DNeasy Blood Extraction Kit was used to extract genomic DNA from the blood cell samples. This clone has a single count. This clone's antigen is unknown. It has no much larger one-base neighbor in the sample; base qualities were not kept. What the study reported, not specific to this receptor: Roughly uniform sequencing depth across donors was assumed in presence/absence analyses, although this assumption may not hold. Most CMV-associated TCR beta chains appeared to be HLA-restricted in a later analysis, and the HLA associations seemed to be driven largely by CMV exposure. A few of the identified cytomegalovirus-associated TCR beta chains were confirmed in vitro to be specific for cytomegalovirus antigens. A later genetic analysis associated a missense DCLRE1C variant with V-gene and J-gene trimming of TCR beta chains, and an independent cohort replicated the association. A later genetic analysis reported fewer N-insertions in productive TCRs among donors in an Asian-associated ancestry cluster than the roughly 690-donor mean. According to the authors, the approach could potentially be generalized to other disease states and immunological phenotypes. A later analysis reported that several top co-occurrence clusters appeared linked to parvovirus B19, influenza, CMV and Epstein-Barr virus. Compared with equally common non-associated chains, HLA-associated TCR beta chains in a later analysis were more clonally expanded and had lower generation probabilities. Because HLA typing was missing for some donors at each locus, association tests included only the typed subset. In this cohort, only TCR beta chains were sequenced, and detectable features were limited by the absence of alpha or paired-chain data. Immune exposure information for the cohort was limited to CMV serostatus. The classifier was reported to diagnose cytomegalovirus status with high specificity and sensitivity in both the original and validation cohorts. Some IMGT-functional V segments, including TRBV6-2 and TRBV6-3, could not be distinguished by the 87-base-pair reads and were therefore excluded. The earlier analysis of about 600 of the donors excluded roughly 17 rarely observed V segments, including chromosome 9 orphons, because counts were too low. Linkage disequilibrium might explain the correlated functional status among segregating V segments, but an unknown experimental factor could not be ruled out. According to a later analysis, TCR association rates differed among HLA loci, with DRB1 alleles showing the most associated TCRs and HLA-C alleles showing the fewest. At a false discovery rate of 0.05, a later analysis linked fewer than 20,000 TCR beta sequences to specific HLA alleles. In an earlier analysis of 587 of the donors, most TCR beta V segments appeared in productive rearrangements about 87% or about 30% of the time, broadly matching IMGT annotations. A cluster of highly shared sequence variants was judged likely to be a technical artifact of the sequencing pipeline. When HLA alleles, especially DR and DQ, strongly co-occurred, TCR associations were difficult to assign to individual alleles. A further reported finding was that TCR beta sequences accurately predicted the HLA-A and HLA-B alleles for most subjects in the first cohort. Most TCR sequences were observed very rarely across donors, whereas some public TCRs were present in many individuals. In the study, approximately 150 TCR beta chains were listed as associated with cytomegalovirus.

This receptor was taken from a female donor in good health and CMV-seropositive. The material sequenced was PBMCs. The chain uses TRBV7-2 and TRBJ2-5; TRBD2 aligns with 12 central bases. The DNA matches TRBJ2-7 better at its end, which makes the J call doubtful. The CDR3 region: CASSLATSGSFPSYEQYF. The DNA is TGTGCCAGCAGCTTAGCGACTAGCGGGAGCTTCCCATCCTACGAGCAGTACTTC.